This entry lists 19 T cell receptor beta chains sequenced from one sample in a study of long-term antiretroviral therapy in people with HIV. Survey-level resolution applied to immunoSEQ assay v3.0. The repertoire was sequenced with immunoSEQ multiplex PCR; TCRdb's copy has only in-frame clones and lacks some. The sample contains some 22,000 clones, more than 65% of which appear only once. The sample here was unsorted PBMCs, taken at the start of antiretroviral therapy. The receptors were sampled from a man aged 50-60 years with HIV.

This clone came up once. The CDR3 DNA reads TGTGCCAGCAGCCGAGGGCGAGGGCTTGTGACAGATACGCAGTATTTT. This gives the protein CASSRGRGLVTDTQYF. The chain recombines TRBV5-6 with TRBJ2-3; possible D gene TRBD2, 5 bases. Deletions cut 4 bases from V and 3 bases from J, with 18 bases between. Germline-derived CDR1 and CDR2 are SGHDT and YYEEEE. The CDR3 has 16 residues. The whole variable domain, filled in from reference TRBV5-6 and TRBJ2-3, reads DAGVTQSPTHLIKTRGQQVTLRCSPKSGHDTVSWYQQALGQGPQFIFQYYEEEERQRGNFPDRFSGHQFPNYSSELNVNALLLGDSALYLCASSRGRGLVTDTQYFGPGTRLTVL.

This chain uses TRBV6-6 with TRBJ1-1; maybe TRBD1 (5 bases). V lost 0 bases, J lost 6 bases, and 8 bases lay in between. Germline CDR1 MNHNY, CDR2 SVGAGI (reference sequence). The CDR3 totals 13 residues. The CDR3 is CASSYSPGSEAFF. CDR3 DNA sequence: TGTGCCAGCAGTTACTCCCCAGGGTCTGAAGCTTTCTTT.

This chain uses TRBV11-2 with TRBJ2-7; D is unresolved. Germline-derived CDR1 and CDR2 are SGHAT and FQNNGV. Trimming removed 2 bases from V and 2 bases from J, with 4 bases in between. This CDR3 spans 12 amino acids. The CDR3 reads CASSLQPYEQYF. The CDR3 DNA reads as TGTGCCAGCAGCTTACAACCCTACGAGCAGTACTTC. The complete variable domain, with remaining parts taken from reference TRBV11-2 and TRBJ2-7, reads EAGVAQSPRYKIIEKRQSVAFWCNPISGHATLYWYQQILGQGPKLLIQFQNNGVVDDSQLPKDRFSAERLKGVDSTLKIQPAKLEDSAVYLCASSLQPYEQYFGPGTRLTVT.

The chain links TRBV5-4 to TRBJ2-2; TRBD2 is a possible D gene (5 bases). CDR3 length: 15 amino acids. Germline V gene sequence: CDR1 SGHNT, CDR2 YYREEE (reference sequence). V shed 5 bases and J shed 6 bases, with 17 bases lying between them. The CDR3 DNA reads TGTGCCAGCAGAATCGGACTGGGATATGCCGGGGAGCTGTTTTTT. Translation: CASRIGLGYAGELFF.

CDR3 coding DNA: TGTGCCATCACCGCGACAGGGGAAGCTAGTGGCTACACCTTC. Residues: CAITATGEASGYTF. The rearrangement uses TRBV10-3 and TRBJ1-2; 8 nucleotides agree with TRBD1. This CDR3 contains 14 residues. Germline CDR1 reads ENHRY; CDR2 reads SYGVKD. V was pared by 7 bases and J by 7 bases, with 11 bases of the junction left unmatched.

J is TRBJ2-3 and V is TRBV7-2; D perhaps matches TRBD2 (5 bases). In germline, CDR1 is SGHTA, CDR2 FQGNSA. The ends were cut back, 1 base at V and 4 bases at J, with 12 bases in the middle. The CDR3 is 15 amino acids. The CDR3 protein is CASSLDSRVADTQYF. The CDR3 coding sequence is TGTGCCAGCAGCTTAGACTCGAGGGTGGCAGATACGCAGTATTTT.

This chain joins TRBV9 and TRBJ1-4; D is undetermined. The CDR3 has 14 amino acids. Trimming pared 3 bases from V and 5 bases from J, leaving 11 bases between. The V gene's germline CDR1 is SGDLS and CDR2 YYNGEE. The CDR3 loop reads CASSATRTNEKLFF. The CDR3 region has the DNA TGTGCCAGCAGCGCCACCCGCACGAATGAAAAACTGTTTTTT.

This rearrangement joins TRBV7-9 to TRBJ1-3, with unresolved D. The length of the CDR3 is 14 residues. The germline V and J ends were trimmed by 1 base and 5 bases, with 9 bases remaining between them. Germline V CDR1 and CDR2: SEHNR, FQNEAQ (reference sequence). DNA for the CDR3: TGTGCCAGCAGCTTAGGAGGGTTGAGAAACACCATATATTTT. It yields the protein CASSLGGLRNTIYF. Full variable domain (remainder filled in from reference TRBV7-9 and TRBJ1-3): DTGVSQNPRHKITKRGQNVTFRCDPISEHNRLYWYRQTLGQGPEFLTYFQNEAQLEKSRLLSDRFSAERPKGSFSTLEIQRTEQGDSAMYLCASSLGGLRNTIYFGEGSWLTVV.

In DNA form, the CDR3 reads TGTGCCAGCAGCTCCGACACTGAAGCTTTCTTT. Protein: CASSSDTEAFF. The chain uses TRBV7-2 and TRBJ1-1; D is unclear. Germline assignment: CDR1 SGHTA and CDR2 FQGNSA. The CDR3 has 11 residues. V lost 4 bases and J lost 3, with 3 bases in between.

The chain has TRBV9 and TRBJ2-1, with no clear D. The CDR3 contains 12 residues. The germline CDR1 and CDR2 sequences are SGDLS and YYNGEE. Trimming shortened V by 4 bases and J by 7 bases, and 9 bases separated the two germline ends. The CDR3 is CASSLSGNEQFF. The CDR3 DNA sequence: TGTGCCAGCAGCCTCTCCGGGAATGAGCAGTTCTTC.

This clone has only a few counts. Written as DNA, the CDR3 is TGTGCCAGCAGCCTGACAGGGGTGTTTGAAAAACTGTTTTTT. Its translation: CASSLTGVFEKLFF. V and J are TRBV28 and TRBJ1-4; 8 nucleotides agree with TRBD1. The CDR3 length is 14 residues. Germline V CDR1 and CDR2: MDHEN, SYDVKM. V was clipped by 6 bases and J by 7 bases; unmatched bases: 7.

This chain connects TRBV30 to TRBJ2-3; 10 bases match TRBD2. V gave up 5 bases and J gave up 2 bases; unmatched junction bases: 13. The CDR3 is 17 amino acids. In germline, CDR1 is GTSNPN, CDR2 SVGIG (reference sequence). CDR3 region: CAWDASRTSGYTDTQYF. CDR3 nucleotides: TGTGCCTGGGACGCTTCCCGGACTAGCGGCTACACAGATACGCAGTATTTT.

The CDR3 reads CASSSRASGGRNEQFF. In DNA, the CDR3 is TGTGCCAGCAGCTCCCGAGCTAGCGGGGGGCGGAATGAGCAGTTCTTC. The J gene is TRBJ2-1, the V gene TRBV7-6; 11 nucleotides line up with TRBD2. J gave up 7 bases and V 4 bases, and 9 bases lay outside the gene matches. Germline assignment: CDR1 SGHVS and CDR2 FNYEAQ. This CDR3 is 16 amino acids long.

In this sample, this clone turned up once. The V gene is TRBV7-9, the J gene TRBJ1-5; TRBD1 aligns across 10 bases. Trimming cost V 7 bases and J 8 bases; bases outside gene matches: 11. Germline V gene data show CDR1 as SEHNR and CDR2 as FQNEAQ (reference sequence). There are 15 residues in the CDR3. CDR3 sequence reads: CASTRSGQGGEPQHF. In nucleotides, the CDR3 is TGTGCCAGCACCCGAAGTGGACAGGGGGGTGAGCCCCAGCATTTT.

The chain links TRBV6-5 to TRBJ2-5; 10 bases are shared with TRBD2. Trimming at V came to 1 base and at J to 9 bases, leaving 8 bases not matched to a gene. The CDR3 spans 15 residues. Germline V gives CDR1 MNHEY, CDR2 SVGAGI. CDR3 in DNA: TGTGCCAGCAGTTACTGGACTAGCGGCCAAAGGCCCCAGTACTTC. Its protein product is CASSYWTSGQRPQYF.

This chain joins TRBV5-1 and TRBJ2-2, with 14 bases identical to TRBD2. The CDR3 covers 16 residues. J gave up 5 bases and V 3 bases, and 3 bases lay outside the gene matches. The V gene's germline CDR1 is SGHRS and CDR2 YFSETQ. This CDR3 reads CASSWGLAGATGELFF. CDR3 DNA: TGCGCCAGCAGCTGGGGACTAGCGGGGGCTACCGGGGAGCTGTTTTTT. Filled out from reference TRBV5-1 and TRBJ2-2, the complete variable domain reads KAGVTQTPRYLIKTRGQQVTLSCSPISGHRSVSWYQQTPGQGLQFLFEYFSETQRNKGNFPGRFSGRQFSNSRSEMNVSTLELGDSALYLCASSWGLAGATGELFFGEGSRLTVL.

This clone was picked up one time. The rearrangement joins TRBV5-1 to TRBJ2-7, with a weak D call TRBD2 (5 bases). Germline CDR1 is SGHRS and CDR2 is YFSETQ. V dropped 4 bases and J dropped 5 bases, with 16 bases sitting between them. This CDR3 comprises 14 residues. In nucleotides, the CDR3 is TGCGCCAGCAGCCCCCCCGGACTCCTCCACGAGCAGTACTTC. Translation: CASSPPGLLHEQYF.

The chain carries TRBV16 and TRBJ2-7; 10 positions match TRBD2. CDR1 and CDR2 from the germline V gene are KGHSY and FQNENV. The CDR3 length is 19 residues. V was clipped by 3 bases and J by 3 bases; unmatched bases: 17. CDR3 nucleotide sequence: TGTGCCAGCAGCCAGACACGGACAGAGCACGGACTAGCGGACTACGAGCAGTACTTC. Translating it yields CASSQTRTEHGLADYEQYF.

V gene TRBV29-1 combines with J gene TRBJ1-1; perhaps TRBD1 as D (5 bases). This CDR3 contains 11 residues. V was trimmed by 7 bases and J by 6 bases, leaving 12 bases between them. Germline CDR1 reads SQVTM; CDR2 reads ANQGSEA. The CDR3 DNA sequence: TGCAGCGCCCAGGGTTGGGCTGAAGCTTTCTTT. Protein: CSAQGWAEAFF.